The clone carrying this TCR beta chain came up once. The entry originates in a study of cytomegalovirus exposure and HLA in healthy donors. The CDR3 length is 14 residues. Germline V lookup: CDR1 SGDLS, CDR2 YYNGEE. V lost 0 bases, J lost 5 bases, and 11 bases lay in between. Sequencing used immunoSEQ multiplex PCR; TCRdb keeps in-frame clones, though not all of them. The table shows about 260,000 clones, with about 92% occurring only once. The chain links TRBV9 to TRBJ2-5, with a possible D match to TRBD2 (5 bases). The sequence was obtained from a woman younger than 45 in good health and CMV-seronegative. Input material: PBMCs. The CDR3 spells CASSVGPPGETQYF. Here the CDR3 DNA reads TGTGCCAGCAGCGTAGGACCGCCGGGGGAGACCCAGTACTTC. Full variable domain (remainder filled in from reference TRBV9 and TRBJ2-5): DSGVTQTPKHLITATGQRVTLRCSPRSGDLSVYWYQQSLDQGLQFLIQYYNGEERAKGNILERFSAQQFPDLHSELNLSSLELGDSALYFCASSVGPPGETQYFGPGTRLLVL.